Shown below are 11 T cell receptor beta chains from a single sample sequenced in a study of control samples from healthy donors and cancer patients. Method: immunoSEQ multiplex PCR; TCRdb's copy keeps in-frame clones and lacks some. In total, the table holds 150,000 to 200,000 clones. Input material: blood. Receptors were obtained from a woman in her 30s in good health.

This chain links TRBV28 with TRBJ1-5, with 10 bases lining up with TRBD1. This CDR3 has 16 residues. Germline CDR1 reads MDHEN; CDR2 reads SYDVKM. Germline trimming cut 4 bases from V and 5 bases from J; bases unmatched to any gene: 8. For the CDR3, the DNA is TGTGCCAGCAGTTCCCGGGAGGGACAGGGGTATCAGCCCCAGCATTTT. This gives the protein CASSSREGQGYQPQHF. The full variable domain, its missing parts supplied by reference TRBV28 and TRBJ1-5, is DVKVTQSSRYLVKRTGEKVFLECVQDMDHENMFWYRQDPGLGLRLIYFSYDVKMKEKGDIPEGYSVSREKKERFSLILESASTNQTSMYLCASSSREGQGYQPQHFGDGTRLSIL.

This chain links TRBV15 with TRBJ2-7; no definite D call. Trimming pared 6 bases from V and 3 bases from J, leaving 15 bases between. This CDR3 has 14 residues. The germline CDR1 and CDR2 sequences are LNHNV and YYDKDF (reference sequence). This CDR3 is CATSKMGGSYEQYF. The CDR3 DNA follows: TGTGCCACCAGTAAGATGGGTGGCAGCTACGAGCAGTACTTC.

Regarding this clone: The same CDR3 is also encoded by other DNA sequences in this sample. The chain couples TRBV5-1 to TRBJ1-5, with TRBD1 as a possible D gene (6 bases). The CDR3 totals 13 residues. Germline-derived CDR1 and CDR2 are SGHRS and YFSETQ. V dropped 0 bases and J dropped 5 bases, with 6 bases sitting between them. The CDR3 DNA reads TGCGCCAGCAGCTTGGGACAGGATCAGCCCCAGCATTTT. It translates to CASSLGQDQPQHF. Based on the CDR3 plus reference TRBV5-1 and TRBJ1-5, the full variable domain is KAGVTQTPRYLIKTRGQQVTLSCSPISGHRSVSWYQQTPGQGLQFLFEYFSETQRNKGNFPGRFSGRQFSNSRSEMNVSTLELGDSALYLCASSLGQDQPQHFGDGTRLSIL.

This rearrangement joins TRBV6-1 to TRBJ2-7; either TRBD1 or TRBD2 may supply D (5 bases each). Trimming removed 3 bases at V and 3 bases at J, with 12 bases between. The germline CDR1 and CDR2 sequences are MNHNS and SASEGT. The CDR3 runs to 14 residues. The CDR3 DNA reads as TGTGCCAGCAGTGAGGGACCAGTAGGCTACGAGCAGTACTTC. Amino acids: CASSEGPVGYEQYF.

The rearrangement links TRBV27 to TRBJ1-5; D gene ambiguous. V lost 1 base and J lost 7, with 8 bases in between. The CDR3 covers 13 residues. Germline V lookup: CDR1 MNHEY, CDR2 SMNVEV (reference sequence). CDR3 protein: CASSLFPRQPQHF. The CDR3 coding sequence is TGTGCCAGCAGTTTATTTCCCAGACAGCCCCAGCATTTT.

The rearrangement joins TRBV6-5 to TRBJ1-1, with D unresolved. The CDR3 length is 14 residues. V lost 4 bases and J lost 2, with 11 bases in between. Germline V gene lookup returns CDR1 MNHEY and CDR2 SVGAGI. The CDR3 loop reads CASSSGRLNTEAFF. In DNA, the CDR3 is TGTGCCAGCAGTTCCGGACGGCTTAACACTGAAGCTTTCTTT.

The chain employs TRBV5-1 and TRBJ1-4, with no clear D. V lost 3 bases and J lost 5, with 14 bases in between. Germline CDR1 reads SGHRS; CDR2 reads YFSETQ. This CDR3 contains 15 residues. The CDR3 loop is CASSSDLRGNEKLFF. The CDR3 nucleotides read TGCGCCAGCAGCTCGGACCTTCGAGGAAATGAAAAACTGTTTTTT.

The chain recombines TRBV3-1 (or the pseudogene TRBV3-2) with TRBJ2-1; 12 nucleotides agree with TRBD2. The trim removed 4 bases at V and 6 bases at J, leaving 4 bases unmatched. This CDR3 is built from 15 residues. Per the germline V gene, CDR1 is LGHDT and CDR2 is YNNKEL (reference sequence). CDR3 sequence: CASSPTSGGFNEQFF. The CDR3 nucleotides read TGTGCCAGCAGCCCGACTAGCGGGGGTTTCAATGAGCAGTTCTTC.

This chain links TRBV3-1 (or the pseudogene TRBV3-2) with TRBJ2-3, with 9 bases identical to TRBD2. The CDR3 has 16 amino acids. Trimming took 1 base from V and 0 from J; bases not matched to a gene: 2. Germline V gene data show CDR1 as LGHDT and CDR2 as YNNKEL (reference sequence). For the CDR3, the DNA is TGTGCCAGCAGCCAAGCCACTAGCGGGAGCACAGATACGCAGTATTTT. The encoded protein is CASSQATSGSTDTQYF.

The chain couples TRBV6-5 to TRBJ2-3; D might be TRBD2 (6 bases). This CDR3 is 13 amino acids long. V was trimmed by 6 bases and J by 2 bases, leaving 9 bases between them. Germline assignment: CDR1 MNHEY and CDR2 SVGAGI. DNA for the CDR3: TGTGCCAGCAGGGGACTCCACACAGATACGCAGTATTTT. Its translation: CASRGLHTDTQYF.

In DNA, the CDR3 is TGCGCCAGCAGCTTGGCCGCCGGCAGGGGCGCTGAAGCTTTCTTT. Amino acids: CASSLAAGRGAEAFF. The J gene is TRBJ1-1, the V gene TRBV5-1; maybe TRBD1 (6 bases). The CDR3 runs 15 residues. CDR1 and CDR2 (germline): SGHRS, YFSETQ. Trimming stripped 0 bases from V and 6 bases from J, with 15 bases between.